These T cell receptor beta chains were read from a single sample in a study of blood T cell repertoires in COVID-19. The table came from immunoSEQ multiplex PCR; TCRdb's copy has only in-frame clones and leaves some out. Seen here are about 130,000 clones, approximately 74% observed once, and the top ten hold roughly 5.5%. Material for sequencing was peripheral blood. The receptors were sampled from a man aged 60-69 years with acute or convalescent COVID-19. Each CDR3 is given with its conserved first and last residue. The order of the fields is clone size, V gene, D gene, J gene, CDR3 DNA, CDR3 protein. D genes are given only for firm matches. Clone size is shown for a subset of rows, as once, few, many or a class of expanded clone.

NA,TRBV28,TRBD1,TRBJ1-2,TGTGCCAGCAGGCGGACAGGGGACTATGGCTACACCTTC,CASRRTGDYGYTF
NA,TRBV7-9,NA,TRBJ1-6,TGTGCCAGCAGCTTAGAGGGGTGGAATTCACCCCTCCACTTT,CASSLEGWNSPLHF
few,TRBV6-5,TRBD1,TRBJ1-1,TGTGCCAGCACCGTCCAAACAGGGGACACTGAAGCTTTCTTT,CASTVQTGDTEAFF
NA,TRBV15,TRBD2,TRBJ2-1,TGTGCCACCAGCGGAAGGACTAGCGGGACCTCCTACAATGAGCAGTTCTTC,CATSGRTSGTSYNEQFF
NA,TRBV9,NA,TRBJ2-2,TGTGCCAGCAGCGTAGGTGAGGGTAGGACCGGGGAGCTGTTTTTT,CASSVGEGRTGELFF
NA,TRBV4-1,TRBD2,TRBJ2-3,TGCGCCAGCAGCCAAGCATTGGCTAGCGGGAGTCGCCGTACGCAGTATTTT,CASSQALASGSRRTQYF
NA,TRBV9,TRBD1,TRBJ2-1,TGTGCCAGCAGCGAGCCCCGGGACAGGGGCTCCCGAGGGCCCTACAATGAGCAGTTCTTC,CASSEPRDRGSRGPYNEQFF
NA,TRBV6-1,NA,TRBJ1-5,TGTGCCAGCAGTGAAGCTGGAGGAATCAATCAGCCCCAGCATTTT,CASSEAGGINQPQHF
NA,TRBV2,NA,TRBJ1-5,TGTGCCAGCAGTGATGTAAGGGGAAGCAATCAGCCCCAGCATTTT,CASSDVRGSNQPQHF
once,TRBV7-6,NA,TRBJ1-5,TGTGCCAGCAGCGGGGGCAGCAATCAGCCCCAGCATTTT,CASSGGSNQPQHF
once,TRBV7-3,TRBD2,TRBJ2-1,TGTGCCAGCAGCCAGTCCCCCGGGGAGGGTGAGCAGTTCTTC,CASSQSPGEGEQFF
NA,TRBV4-2,TRBD1,TRBJ1-2,TGTGCCAGCAGCCAAGTAACAGGGGACTATGGCTACACCTTC,CASSQVTGDYGYTF
NA,TRBV2,TRBD1,TRBJ1-2,TGTGCCAGCAGTGAGGGACAGCTCTATGGCTACACCTTC,CASSEGQLYGYTF
NA,TRBV7-3,TRBD1,TRBJ1-6,TGTGCCAGCAGCACTGGACAGGGGTATAATTCACCCCTCCACTTT,CASSTGQGYNSPLHF
NA,TRBV9,NA,TRBJ2-3,TGTGCCAGCAGCGCCCGGGGGAACTTAGCAGATACGCAGTATTTT,CASSARGNLADTQYF
NA,TRBV10-3,NA,TRBJ1-1,TGTGCCATCAGTGAACAGGGTGAGTTACGTGAAGCTTTCTTT,CAISEQGELREAFF
NA,TRBV19,NA,TRBJ1-5,TGTGCCAGTAGTATCGTTAGAAGGGGCGGTAATCAGCCCCAGCATTTT,CASSIVRRGGNQPQHF
NA,TRBV9,NA,TRBJ2-3,TGTGCCAGCAGCGTCGGCGGGATATCAGATACGCAGTATTTT,CASSVGGISDTQYF
NA,TRBV27,NA,TRBJ2-7,TGTGCCAGCAGTTTACCCCCAGGGCTAAGAAGAAGTCGGGTCGAGCAGTACTTC,CASSLPPGLRRSRVEQYF
NA,TRBV11-3,TRBD1,TRBJ2-3,TGTGCCAGCAGCTTAGCAACTACAGGGGGCCGTACAGATACGCAGTATTTT,CASSLATTGGRTDTQYF
NA,TRBV5-1,TRBD1,TRBJ1-2,TGCGCCAGCAGCTTGGCACAGGGGTCTGGCTATGGCTACACCTTC,CASSLAQGSGYGYTF
NA,TRBV2,TRBD1,TRBJ1-1,TGTGCCAGCATCACCGACAGGGCCCGTGAAGCTTTCTTT,CASITDRAREAFF
few,TRBV19,NA,TRBJ1-2,TGTGCCGCCCACCCCGGGGATGGCTATGGCTACACCTTC,CAAHPGDGYGYTF
NA,TRBV7-6,NA,TRBJ1-1,TGTGCCAGCAGAAAACAGGGGAACACTGAAGCTTTCTTT,CASRKQGNTEAFF
once,TRBV30,NA,TRBJ1-4,TGTGCCTGGAGCGCCAGTTCCGGGAGAAAACTGTTTTTT,CAWSASSGRKLFF
NA,TRBV9,TRBD1,TRBJ2-7,TGTGCCAGCAGCGTAGCCGGACAGGGGTCCCGAAAGCAGTACTTC,CASSVAGQGSRKQYF
NA,TRBV30,NA,TRBJ1-6,TGTGCCTGGAGTCCTTTGGACAGTACTGATTCACCCCTCCACTTT,CAWSPLDSTDSPLHF
NA,TRBV2,NA,TRBJ1-1,TGTGCCAGCAGGGAGGGGGGGACCCGAAACACTGAAGCTTTCTTT,CASREGGTRNTEAFF
NA,TRBV9,NA,TRBJ1-2,TGTGCCAGCAGCGTATCAGCCGGTCAGAGGGCGGGCTATGGCTACACCTTC,CASSVSAGQRAGYGYTF
NA,TRBV29-1,NA,TRBJ2-7,TGCAGCGTAGGGGACACCACTACCGAGCAGTACTTC,CSVGDTTTEQYF
NA,TRBV18,TRBD2,TRBJ2-3,TGTGCCAGCTCACCAAATAGCGGGGGATCCACAGATACGCAGTATTTT,CASSPNSGGSTDTQYF
few,TRBV19,NA,TRBJ1-2,TGTGCCAGTAGTATGGGCGGACAGAATGCCTATGGCTACACCTTC,CASSMGGQNAYGYTF
NA,TRBV18,NA,TRBJ1-1,TGTGCCAGCTCACCGCAACAGGGCTTTTTCACTGAAGCTTTCTTT,CASSPQQGFFTEAFF
few,TRBV7-3,NA,TRBJ2-3,TGTGCCAGCAGCTTAATTCAGGGAGATACGCAGTATTTT,CASSLIQGDTQYF
NA,TRBV7-9,NA,TRBJ1-5,TGTGCCAGCAGCTTAGGGCCTAATCAGCCCCAGCATTTT,CASSLGPNQPQHF
NA,TRBV3-1/TRBV3-2,TRBD2,TRBJ2-7,TGTGCCAGCAGCCTTTTTAGCGGGAGCCTCTCCTACGAGCAGTACTTC,CASSLFSGSLSYEQYF
NA,TRBV15,TRBD1,TRBJ1-1,TGTGCCACCAGCAGAGGAGGGACAGGGAACACTGAAGCTTTCTTT,CATSRGGTGNTEAFF
NA,TRBV3-1/TRBV3-2,NA,TRBJ2-2,TGTGCCAGCAGCCCGGGGGGCGGTGTCGGGGAGCTGTTTTTT,CASSPGGGVGELFF
NA,TRBV24-1,TRBD1,TRBJ1-2,TGTGCCACCAGTGACTCTAGACAGGGGGATCGCTACACCTTC,CATSDSRQGDRYTF
NA,TRBV6-5,NA,TRBJ1-4,TGTGCCAGCAGTTACTCTCGGGGGAGGGAAAAACTGTTTTTT,CASSYSRGREKLFF
NA,TRBV5-1,TRBD1,TRBJ2-7,TGCGCCAGCAGACACACGGGACAGGCTTACGAGCAGTACTTC,CASRHTGQAYEQYF
NA,TRBV12-5,NA,TRBJ1-1,TGTGCTAGTGGTTTGATCCGAAAGCCTGAAGCTTTCTTT,CASGLIRKPEAFF
NA,TRBV29-1,TRBD2,TRBJ2-7,TGCAGCGCTGGAGGGACTAGCGGGACCTACGAGCAGTACTTC,CSAGGTSGTYEQYF
NA,TRBV5-5,TRBD1,TRBJ2-2,TGTGCCAGCCGTACAGGGGGCGCCGGGAACACCGGGGAGCTGTTTTTT,CASRTGGAGNTGELFF
NA,TRBV19,NA,TRBJ1-1,TGTGCCAGTAGTATAGCGGCCAGGGGCCGTTTGAACACTGAAGCTTTCTTT,CASSIAARGRLNTEAFF
NA,TRBV3-1/TRBV3-2,NA,TRBJ1-2,TGTGCCAGCAGCGAGAAGCGGCGCTATGGCTACACCTTC,CASSEKRRYGYTF
NA,TRBV5-1,NA,TRBJ1-1,TGCGCCAGCAGCTTGGAGGGCAGGGGTATGAACACTGAAGCTTTCTTT,CASSLEGRGMNTEAFF
NA,TRBV24-1,NA,TRBJ2-2,TGTGCCACCAGTTCAGGCCGGCAGGCCGGGGAGCTGTTTTTT,CATSSGRQAGELFF
NA,TRBV7-9,NA,TRBJ2-1,TGTGCCAGCAGCCCAAAAGACAGCCTAACCTACAATGAGCAGTTCTTC,CASSPKDSLTYNEQFF
many,TRBV7-3,NA,TRBJ1-2,TGTGCCAGCAGCTCCTTCTCTTATAACTATGGCTACACCTTC,CASSSFSYNYGYTF
NA,TRBV6-6,TRBD1,TRBJ1-2,TGTGCCAGCAGTTACGACGGACAGGCCCTTATTTATGGCTACACCTTC,CASSYDGQALIYGYTF
NA,TRBV21-1,NA,TRBJ2-1,TGTGCCAGCAGAAGGCCCCGGCGGCTGCGGAGTCTCGAGCCCAATGAGCAGTTCTTC,CASRRPRRLRSLEPNEQFF
once,TRBV29-1,TRBD1,TRBJ1-1,TGCAGCGTGGTCGGGACAGGGTCGATGAACACTGAAGCTTTCTTT,CSVVGTGSMNTEAFF
once,TRBV10-3,TRBD1,TRBJ2-1,TGTGCCATCAGTGAGTCGATAGGGGACAGGGGTACGGGTGAGCAGTTCTTC,CAISESIGDRGTGEQFF
NA,TRBV11-2,NA,TRBJ1-2,TGTGCCAGCAGCTTAGGCCAGGGGAGTCGCTACACCTTC,CASSLGQGSRYTF